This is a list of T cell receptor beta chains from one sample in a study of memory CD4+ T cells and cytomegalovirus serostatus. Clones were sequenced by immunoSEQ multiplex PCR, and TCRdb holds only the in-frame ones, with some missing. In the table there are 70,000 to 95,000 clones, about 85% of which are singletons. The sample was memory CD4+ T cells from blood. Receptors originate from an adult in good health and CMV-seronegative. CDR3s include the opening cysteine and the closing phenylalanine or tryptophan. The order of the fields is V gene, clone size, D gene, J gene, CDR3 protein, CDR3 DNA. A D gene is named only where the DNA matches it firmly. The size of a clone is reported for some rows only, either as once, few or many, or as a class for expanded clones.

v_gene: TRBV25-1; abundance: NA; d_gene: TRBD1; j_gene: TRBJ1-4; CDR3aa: CASSSRTGTNEKLFF; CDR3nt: TGTGCCAGCAGTTCCCGGACAGGGACTAATGAAAAACTGTTTTTT
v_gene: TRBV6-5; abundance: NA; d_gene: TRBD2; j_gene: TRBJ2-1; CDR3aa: CATDPGLAANEQFF; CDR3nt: TGTGCCACTGACCCGGGACTAGCTGCGAATGAGCAGTTCTTC
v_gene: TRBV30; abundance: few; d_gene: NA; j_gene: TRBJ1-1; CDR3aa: CAWSASVGAFF; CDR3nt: TGTGCCTGGAGTGCTTCAGTGGGAGCTTTCTTT
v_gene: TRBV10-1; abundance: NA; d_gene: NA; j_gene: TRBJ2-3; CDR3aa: CASSERSDTQYF; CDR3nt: TGCGCCAGCAGTGAAAGGTCAGATACGCAGTATTTT
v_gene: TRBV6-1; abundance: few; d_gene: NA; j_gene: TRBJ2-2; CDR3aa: CAGGDFYTGELFF; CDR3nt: TGTGCCGGCGGGGACTTTTACACCGGGGAGCTGTTTTTT
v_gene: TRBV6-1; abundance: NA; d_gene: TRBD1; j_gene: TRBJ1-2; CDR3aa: CASLDRQDYGYTF; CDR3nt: TGTGCCAGCCTGGACAGGCAAGACTATGGCTACACCTTC
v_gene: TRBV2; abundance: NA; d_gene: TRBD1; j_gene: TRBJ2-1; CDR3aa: CASSVFGTANNEQFF; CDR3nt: TGTGCCAGCAGTGTTTTCGGGACAGCTAACAATGAGCAGTTCTTC
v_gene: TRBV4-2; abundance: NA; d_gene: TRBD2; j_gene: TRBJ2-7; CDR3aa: CASKREGGEQYF; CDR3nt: TGTGCCAGCAAGAGGGAGGGAGGGGAGCAGTACTTC
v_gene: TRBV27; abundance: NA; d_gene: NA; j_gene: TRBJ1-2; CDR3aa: CASSLTDRGYGYTF; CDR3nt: TGTGCCAGCAGTTTAACAGACCGGGGCTATGGCTACACCTTC
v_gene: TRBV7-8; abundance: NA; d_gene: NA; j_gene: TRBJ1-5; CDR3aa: CASSLAYKGNSGQPQHF; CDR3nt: TGTGCCAGCAGCTTAGCGTACAAAGGGAATAGCGGTCAGCCCCAGCATTTT
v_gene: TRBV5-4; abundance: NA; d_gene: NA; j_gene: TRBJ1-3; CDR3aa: CASSLDRAGNTIYF; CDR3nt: TGTGCCAGCAGCTTGGATAGGGCTGGAAACACCATATATTTT
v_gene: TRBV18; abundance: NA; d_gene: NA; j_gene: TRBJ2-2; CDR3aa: CASSPLDLRGELFF; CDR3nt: TGTGCCAGCTCACCACTCGACCTGCGGGGGGAGCTGTTTTTT
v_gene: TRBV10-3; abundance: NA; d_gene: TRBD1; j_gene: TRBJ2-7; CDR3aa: CAITTGTGTSEQYF; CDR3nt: TGTGCCATCACAACCGGGACAGGGACCTCCGAGCAGTACTTC
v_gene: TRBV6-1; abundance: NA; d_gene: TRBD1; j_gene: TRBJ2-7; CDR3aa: CASREGQASSYEQYF; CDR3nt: TGTGCCAGCAGAGAGGGACAGGCGAGCTCCTACGAGCAGTACTTC
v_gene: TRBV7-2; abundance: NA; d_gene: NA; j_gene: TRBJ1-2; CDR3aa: CASSPDVGNYGYTF; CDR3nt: TGTGCCAGCAGCCCGGACGTCGGTAACTATGGCTACACCTTC
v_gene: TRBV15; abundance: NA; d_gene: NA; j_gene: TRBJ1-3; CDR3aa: CATSRDQSGLAGNTIYF; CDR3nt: TGTGCCACCAGCAGAGATCAGTCCGGACTAGCCGGAAACACCATATATTTT
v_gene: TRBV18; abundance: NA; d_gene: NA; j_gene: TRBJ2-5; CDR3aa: CASSLNQGQETQYF; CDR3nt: TGTGCCAGCTCACTAAATCAGGGGCAAGAGACCCAGTACTTC
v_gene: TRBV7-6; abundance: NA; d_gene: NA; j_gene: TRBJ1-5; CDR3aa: CASSLAWNQPQHF; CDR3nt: TGTGCCAGCAGCCTAGCCTGGAATCAGCCCCAGCATTTT
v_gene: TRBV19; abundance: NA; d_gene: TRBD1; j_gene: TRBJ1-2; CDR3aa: CASSFDRDYGYTF; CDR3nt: TGTGCCAGTAGCTTCGACAGGGACTATGGCTACACCTTC
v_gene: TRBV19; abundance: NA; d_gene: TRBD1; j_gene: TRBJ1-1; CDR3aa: CASIPGRDRGRTEAFF; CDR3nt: TGTGCCAGTATCCCTGGTAGGGACAGGGGACGAACTGAAGCTTTCTTT
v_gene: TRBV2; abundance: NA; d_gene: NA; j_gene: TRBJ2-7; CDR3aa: CASTDQNYEQYF; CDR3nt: TGTGCCAGCACCGATCAGAACTACGAGCAGTACTTC
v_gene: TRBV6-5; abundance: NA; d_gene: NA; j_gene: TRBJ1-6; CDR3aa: CASSYSRRTHNSPLHF; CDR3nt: TGTGCCAGCAGTTACTCTCGACGGACACACAATTCACCCCTCCACTTT
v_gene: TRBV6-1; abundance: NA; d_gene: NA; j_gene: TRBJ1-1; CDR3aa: CASCLDVVGAEAFF; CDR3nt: TGTGCCAGCTGTTTGGATGTTGTTGGAGCTGAAGCTTTCTTT
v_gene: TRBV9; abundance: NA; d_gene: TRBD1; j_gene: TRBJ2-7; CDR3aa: CASSARTGGVYEQYF; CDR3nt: TGTGCCAGCAGCGCCCGGACAGGGGGCGTCTACGAGCAGTACTTC
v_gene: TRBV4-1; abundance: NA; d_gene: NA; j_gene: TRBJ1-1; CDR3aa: CASSQVDLGIFGTEAFF; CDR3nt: TGCGCCAGCAGCCAAGTAGATCTCGGGATTTTTGGCACTGAAGCTTTCTTT
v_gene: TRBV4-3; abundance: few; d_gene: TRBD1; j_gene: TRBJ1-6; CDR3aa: CASSREPGQGNSPLHF; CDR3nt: TGCGCCAGCAGCCGAGAGCCGGGACAGGGGAATTCACCCCTCCACTTT
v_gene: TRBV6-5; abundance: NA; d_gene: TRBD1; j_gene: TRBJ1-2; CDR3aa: CASSSLNTGEYGYTF; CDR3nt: TGTGCCAGCAGTTCCCTCAATACAGGGGAATATGGCTACACCTTC
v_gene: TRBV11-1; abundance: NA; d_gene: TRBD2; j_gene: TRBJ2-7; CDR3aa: CASSLGTAGRIYEQYF; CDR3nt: TGTGCCAGCAGCTTAGGAACAGCGGGACGAATCTACGAGCAGTACTTC
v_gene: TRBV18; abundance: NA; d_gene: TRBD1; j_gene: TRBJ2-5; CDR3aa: CASSPPQGIQYF; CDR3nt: TGTGCCAGCTCACCCCCACAGGGGATCCAGTACTTC
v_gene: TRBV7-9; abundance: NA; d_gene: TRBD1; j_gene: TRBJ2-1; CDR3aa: CASSYGGQGRNEQFF; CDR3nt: TGTGCCAGCAGCTATGGGGGACAGGGGCGAAATGAGCAGTTCTTC
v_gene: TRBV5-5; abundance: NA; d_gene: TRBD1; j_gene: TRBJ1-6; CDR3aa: CASSLGQGSGNSPLHF; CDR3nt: TGTGCCAGCAGCTTGGGACAGGGGAGCGGTAATTCACCCCTCCACTTT
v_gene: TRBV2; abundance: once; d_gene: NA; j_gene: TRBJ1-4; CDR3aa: CASSPNDEKLFF; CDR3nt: TGTGCCAGCAGCCCAAATGATGAAAAACTGTTTTTT
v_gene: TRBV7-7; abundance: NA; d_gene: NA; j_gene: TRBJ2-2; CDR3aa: CASSRARTGELFF; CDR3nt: TGTGCTAGCAGTCGGGCCCGTACCGGGGAGCTGTTTTTT